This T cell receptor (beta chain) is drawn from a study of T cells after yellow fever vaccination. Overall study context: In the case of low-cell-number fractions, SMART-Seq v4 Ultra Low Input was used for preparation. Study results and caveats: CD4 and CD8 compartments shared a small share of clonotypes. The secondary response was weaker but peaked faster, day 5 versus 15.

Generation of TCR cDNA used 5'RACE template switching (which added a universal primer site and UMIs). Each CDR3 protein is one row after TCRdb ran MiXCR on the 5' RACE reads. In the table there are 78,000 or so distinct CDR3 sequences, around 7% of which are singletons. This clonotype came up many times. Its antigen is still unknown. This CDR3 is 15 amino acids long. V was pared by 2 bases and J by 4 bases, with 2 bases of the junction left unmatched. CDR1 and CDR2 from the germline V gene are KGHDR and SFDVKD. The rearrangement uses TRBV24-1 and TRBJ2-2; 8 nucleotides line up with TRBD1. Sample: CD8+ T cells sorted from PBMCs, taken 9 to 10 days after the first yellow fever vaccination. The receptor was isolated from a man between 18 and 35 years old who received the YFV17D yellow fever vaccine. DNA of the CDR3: TGTGCCACCAGTGATTCAGGGGGCCGCACCGGGGAGCTGTTTTTT. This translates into CATSDSGGRTGELFF.